This T cell receptor beta chain was recovered during a study of T cell responses to AZD1222 COVID-19 vaccine. TCRdb's copy holds only in-frame clones and misses some; the assay was immunoSEQ multiplex PCR. The data contain approximately 190,000 clones, roughly 93% of them singletons. Sample: peripheral blood, taken on day 0 of AZD1222 vaccination. This receptor was identified in an adult in good health.

As DNA, the CDR3 is TGTGCCAGCAGCTTAGCGAACAGCGGGGGGTTGGAGACCCAGTACTTC. Protein product: CASSLANSGGLETQYF. This sequence joins TRBV7-2 and TRBJ2-5; 9 positions agree with TRBD2. The CDR3 covers 16 residues. Trimming took 0 bases from V and 5 from J; bases not matched to a gene: 7. Germline loops: CDR1 SGHTA, CDR2 FQGNSA.